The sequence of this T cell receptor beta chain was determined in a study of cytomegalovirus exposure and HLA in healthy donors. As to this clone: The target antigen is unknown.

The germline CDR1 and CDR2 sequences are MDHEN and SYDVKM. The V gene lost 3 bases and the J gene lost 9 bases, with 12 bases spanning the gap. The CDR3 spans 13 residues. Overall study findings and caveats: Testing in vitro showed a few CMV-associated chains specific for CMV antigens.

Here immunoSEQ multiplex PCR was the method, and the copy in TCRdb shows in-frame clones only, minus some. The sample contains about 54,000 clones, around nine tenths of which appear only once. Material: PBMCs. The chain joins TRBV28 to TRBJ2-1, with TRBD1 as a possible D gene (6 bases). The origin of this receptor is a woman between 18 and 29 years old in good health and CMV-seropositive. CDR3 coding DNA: TGTGCCAGCAGTTTTTGGCAGGGGCCTGAGCAGTTCTTC. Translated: CASSFWQGPEQFF.